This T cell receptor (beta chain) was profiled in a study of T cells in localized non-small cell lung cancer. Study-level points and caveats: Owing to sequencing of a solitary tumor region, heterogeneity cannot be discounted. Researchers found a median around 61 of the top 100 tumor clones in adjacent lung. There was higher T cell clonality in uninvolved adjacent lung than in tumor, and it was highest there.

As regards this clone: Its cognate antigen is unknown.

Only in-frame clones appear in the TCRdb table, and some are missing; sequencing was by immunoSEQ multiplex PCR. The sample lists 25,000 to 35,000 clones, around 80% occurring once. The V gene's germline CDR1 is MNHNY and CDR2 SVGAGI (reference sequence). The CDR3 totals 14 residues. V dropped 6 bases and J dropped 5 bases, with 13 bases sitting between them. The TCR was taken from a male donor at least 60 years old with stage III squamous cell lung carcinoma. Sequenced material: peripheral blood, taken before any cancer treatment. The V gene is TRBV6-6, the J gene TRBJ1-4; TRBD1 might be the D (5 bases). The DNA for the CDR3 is TGTGCCAGCAGCGCTTCTCGGGGGAATGAAAAACTGTTTTTT. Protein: CASSASRGNEKLFF.